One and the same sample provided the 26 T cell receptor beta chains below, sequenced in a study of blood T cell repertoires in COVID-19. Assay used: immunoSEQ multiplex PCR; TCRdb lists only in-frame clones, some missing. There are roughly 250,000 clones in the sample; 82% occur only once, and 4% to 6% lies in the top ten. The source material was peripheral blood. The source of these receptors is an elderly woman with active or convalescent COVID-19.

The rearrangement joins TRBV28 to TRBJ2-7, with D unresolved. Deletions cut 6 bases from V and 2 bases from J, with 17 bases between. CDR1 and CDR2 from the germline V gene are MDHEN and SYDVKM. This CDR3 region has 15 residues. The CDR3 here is CASSPTSRVTYEQYF. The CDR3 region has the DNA TGTGCCAGCAGCCCTACCTCGAGAGTCACCTACGAGCAGTACTTC.

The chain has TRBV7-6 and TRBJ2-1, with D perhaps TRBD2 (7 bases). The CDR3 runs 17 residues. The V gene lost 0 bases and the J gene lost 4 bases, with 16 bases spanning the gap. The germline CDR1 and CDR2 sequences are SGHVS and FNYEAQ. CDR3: CASSLASRGGSYNEQFF. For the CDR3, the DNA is TGTGCCAGCAGCTTAGCGTCTAGGGGGGGCTCTTACAATGAGCAGTTCTTC.

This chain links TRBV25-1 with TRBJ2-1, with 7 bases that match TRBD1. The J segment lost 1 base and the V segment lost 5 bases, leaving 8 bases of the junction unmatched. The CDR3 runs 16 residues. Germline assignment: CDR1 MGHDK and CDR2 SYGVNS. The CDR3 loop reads CASSIQGFGSYNEQFF. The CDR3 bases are TGTGCCAGCAGTATACAGGGGTTCGGGTCCTACAATGAGCAGTTCTTC.

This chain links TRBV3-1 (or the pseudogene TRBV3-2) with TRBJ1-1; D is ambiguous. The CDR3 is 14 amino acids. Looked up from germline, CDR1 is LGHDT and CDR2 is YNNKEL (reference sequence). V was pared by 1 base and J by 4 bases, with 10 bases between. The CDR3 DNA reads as TGTGCCAGCAGCCAAGCTACAGTACTCACTGAAGCTTTCTTT. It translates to CASSQATVLTEAFF.

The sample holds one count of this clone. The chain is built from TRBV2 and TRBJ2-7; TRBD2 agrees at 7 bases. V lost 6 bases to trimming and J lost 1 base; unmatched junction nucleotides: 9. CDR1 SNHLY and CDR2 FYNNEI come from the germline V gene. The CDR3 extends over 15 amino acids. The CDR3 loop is CASSALASSSYEQYF. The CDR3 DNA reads TGTGCCAGCAGCGCACTAGCGTCGAGTTCCTACGAGCAGTACTTC.

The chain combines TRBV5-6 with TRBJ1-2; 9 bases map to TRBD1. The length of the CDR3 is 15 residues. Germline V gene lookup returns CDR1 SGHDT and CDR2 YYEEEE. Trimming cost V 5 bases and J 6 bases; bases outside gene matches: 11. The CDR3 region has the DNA TGTGCCAGCAGATTGCTTGGGAGGACAGGGGATGGCTACACCTTC. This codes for CASRLLGRTGDGYTF. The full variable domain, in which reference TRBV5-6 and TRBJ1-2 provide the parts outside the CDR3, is DAGVTQSPTHLIKTRGQQVTLRCSPKSGHDTVSWYQQALGQGPQFIFQYYEEEERQRGNFPDRFSGHQFPNYSSELNVNALLLGDSALYLCASRLLGRTGDGYTFGSGTRLTVV.

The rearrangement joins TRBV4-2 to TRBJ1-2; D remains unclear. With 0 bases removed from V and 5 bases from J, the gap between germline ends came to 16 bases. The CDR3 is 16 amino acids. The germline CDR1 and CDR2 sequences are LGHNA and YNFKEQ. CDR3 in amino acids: CASSQDLVVTAYGYTF. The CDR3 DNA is TGTGCCAGCAGCCAAGATCTCGTGGTGACTGCTTATGGCTACACCTTC.

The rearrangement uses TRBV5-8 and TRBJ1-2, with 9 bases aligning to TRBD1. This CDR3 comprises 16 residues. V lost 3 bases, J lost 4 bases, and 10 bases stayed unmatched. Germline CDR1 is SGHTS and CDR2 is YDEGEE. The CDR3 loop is CASSSLRDRALYGYTF. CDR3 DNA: TGTGCCAGCAGCTCCCTGCGGGACAGGGCCCTCTATGGCTACACCTTC.

The CDR3 DNA sequence: TGTGCCAGCAGGTGGGACAGCGTGAACACTGAAGCTTTCTTT. This gives the protein CASRWDSVNTEAFF. V is TRBV7-9 and J is TRBJ1-1, with 7 bases matching TRBD1. Germline V gene data show CDR1 as SEHNR and CDR2 as FQNEAQ (reference sequence). This CDR3 region has 14 residues. Germline trimming cut 6 bases from V and 0 bases from J; bases unmatched to any gene: 4.

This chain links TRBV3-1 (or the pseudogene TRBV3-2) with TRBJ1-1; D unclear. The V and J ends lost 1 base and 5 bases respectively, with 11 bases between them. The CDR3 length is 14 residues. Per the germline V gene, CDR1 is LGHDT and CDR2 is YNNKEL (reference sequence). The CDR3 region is CASSQVPGFTEAFF. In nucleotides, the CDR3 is TGTGCCAGCAGCCAAGTCCCGGGATTTACTGAAGCTTTCTTT.

The CDR3 DNA sequence: TGTGCCAGTAGTACCCCAGGGTATAGCACTGAAGCTTTCTTT. Translated: CASSTPGYSTEAFF. This chain joins TRBV19 and TRBJ1-1, with a weak D call TRBD1 (5 bases). This CDR3 comprises 14 residues. V gave up 4 bases and J gave up 4 bases, with 13 bases separating them. From germline, CDR1 is LNHDA and CDR2 SQIVND (reference sequence).

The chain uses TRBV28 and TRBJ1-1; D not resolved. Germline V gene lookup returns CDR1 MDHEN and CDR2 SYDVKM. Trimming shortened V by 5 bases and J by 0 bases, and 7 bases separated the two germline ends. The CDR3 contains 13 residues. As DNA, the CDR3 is TGTGCCAGCAGTGTAGAGTTGAACACTGAAGCTTTCTTT. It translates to CASSVELNTEAFF.

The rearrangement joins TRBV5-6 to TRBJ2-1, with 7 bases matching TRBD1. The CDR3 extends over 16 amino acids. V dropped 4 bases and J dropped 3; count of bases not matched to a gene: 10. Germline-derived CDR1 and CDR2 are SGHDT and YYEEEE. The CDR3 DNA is TGTGCCAGCAGCCGCCGTGAGGGGGCCGTCTACAATGAGCAGTTCTTC. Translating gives CASSRREGAVYNEQFF.

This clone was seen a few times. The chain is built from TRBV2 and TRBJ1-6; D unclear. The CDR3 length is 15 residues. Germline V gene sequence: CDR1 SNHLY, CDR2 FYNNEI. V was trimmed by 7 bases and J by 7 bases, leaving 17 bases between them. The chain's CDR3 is CASTEENTVNSPLHF. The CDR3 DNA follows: TGTGCCAGCACCGAGGAGAACACGGTAAATTCACCCCTCCACTTT.

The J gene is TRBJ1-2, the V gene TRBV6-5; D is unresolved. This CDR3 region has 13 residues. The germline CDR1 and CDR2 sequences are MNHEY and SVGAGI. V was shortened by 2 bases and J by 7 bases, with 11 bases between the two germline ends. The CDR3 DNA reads TGTGCCAGCAGTTACGTTGAGCGGGGTGGCTACACCTTC. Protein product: CASSYVERGGYTF.

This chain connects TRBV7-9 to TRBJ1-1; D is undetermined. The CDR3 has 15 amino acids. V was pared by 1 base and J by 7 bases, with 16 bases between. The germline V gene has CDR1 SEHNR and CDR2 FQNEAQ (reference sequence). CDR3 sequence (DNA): TGTGCCAGCAGCTTAGGGATCGGGAACAACGATGAAGCTTTCTTT. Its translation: CASSLGIGNNDEAFF.

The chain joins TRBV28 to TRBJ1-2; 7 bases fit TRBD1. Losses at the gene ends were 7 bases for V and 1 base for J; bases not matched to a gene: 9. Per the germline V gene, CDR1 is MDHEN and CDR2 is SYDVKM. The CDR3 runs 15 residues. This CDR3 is CASKTRDRVNYGYTF. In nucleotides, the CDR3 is TGTGCCAGCAAAACTCGGGACAGAGTTAACTATGGCTACACCTTC.

The CDR3 protein is CSVEVAGELYEQYF. The CDR3 bases are TGCAGCGTTGAAGTAGCGGGAGAACTATACGAGCAGTACTTC. The V and J genes are TRBV29-1 and TRBJ2-7, with TRBD2 matching over 9 bases. V was clipped by 1 base and J by 4 bases; unmatched bases: 5. Germline CDR1 is SQVTM and CDR2 is ANQGSEA. The CDR3 has 14 amino acids.

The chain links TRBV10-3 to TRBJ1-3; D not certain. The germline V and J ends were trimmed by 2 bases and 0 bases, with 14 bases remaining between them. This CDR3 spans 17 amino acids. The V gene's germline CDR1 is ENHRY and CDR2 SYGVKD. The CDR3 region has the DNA TGTGCCATCAGTGAGGCAACTTCGTTGAGCTCTGGAAACACCATATATTTT. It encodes CAISEATSLSSGNTIYF.

Here the CDR3 reads CSVARDSENYGYTF. The CDR3 nucleotides read TGCAGCGTTGCGAGGGACAGCGAGAACTATGGCTACACCTTC. The V and J genes are TRBV29-1 and TRBJ1-2, with 7 nucleotides matching TRBD1. V lost 4 bases, J lost 2 bases, and 7 bases stayed unmatched. CDR1 and CDR2 from the germline V gene are SQVTM and ANQGSEA. The CDR3 has 14 amino acids.

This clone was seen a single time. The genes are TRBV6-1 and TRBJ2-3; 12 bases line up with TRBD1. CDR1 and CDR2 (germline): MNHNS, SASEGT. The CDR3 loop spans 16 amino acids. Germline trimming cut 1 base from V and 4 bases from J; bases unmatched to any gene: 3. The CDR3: CASSEVGTGGADTQYF. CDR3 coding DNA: TGTGCCAGCAGTGAAGTGGGGACAGGGGGCGCAGATACGCAGTATTTT.

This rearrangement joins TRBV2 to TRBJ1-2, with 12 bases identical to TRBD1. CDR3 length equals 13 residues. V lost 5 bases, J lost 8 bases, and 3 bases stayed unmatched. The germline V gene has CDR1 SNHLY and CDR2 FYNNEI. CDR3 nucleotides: TGTGCCAGCAGTCGGGACAGGGGGCACGGCTACACCTTC. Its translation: CASSRDRGHGYTF. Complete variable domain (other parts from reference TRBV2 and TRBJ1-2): EPEVTQTPSHQVTQMGQEVILRCVPISNHLYFYWYRQILGQKVEFLVSFYNNEISEKSEIFDDQFSVERPDGSNFTLKIRSTKLEDSAMYFCASSRDRGHGYTFGSGTRLTVV.

This chain's CDR3 is CASSLVFSRGNGYTF. CDR3 nucleotide sequence: TGTGCCAGCAGTTTAGTCTTTAGCCGAGGGAATGGCTACACCTTC. The J gene is TRBJ1-2, the V gene TRBV28; D unresolved. Germline CDR1 and CDR2: MDHEN and SYDVKM. V was cut by 2 bases and J by 6 bases, with 16 bases left in between. This CDR3 has 15 residues.

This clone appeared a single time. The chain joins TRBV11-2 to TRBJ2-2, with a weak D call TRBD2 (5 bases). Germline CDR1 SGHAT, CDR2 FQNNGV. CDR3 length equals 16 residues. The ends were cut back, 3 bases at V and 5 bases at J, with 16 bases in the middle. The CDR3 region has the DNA TGTGCCAGCAGCTTGGGGTCGGGGTTTCGGACCGGGGAGCTGTTTTTT. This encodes CASSLGSGFRTGELFF.

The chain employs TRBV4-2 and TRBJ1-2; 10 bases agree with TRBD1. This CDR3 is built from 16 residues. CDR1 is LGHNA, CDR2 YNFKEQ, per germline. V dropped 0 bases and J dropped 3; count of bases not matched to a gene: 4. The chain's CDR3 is CASSQDQGTGDYGYTF. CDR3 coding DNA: TGTGCCAGCAGCCAAGATCAAGGGACAGGGGACTATGGCTACACCTTC.

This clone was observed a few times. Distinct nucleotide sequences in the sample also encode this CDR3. This CDR3 is CASSQRGSGNTIYF. CDR3 in DNA: TGTGCCAGCAGCCAAAGGGGCTCTGGAAACACCATATATTTT. The rearrangement uses TRBV3-1 (or the pseudogene TRBV3-2) and TRBJ1-3, with D tentatively TRBD1 (5 bases). Germline values: CDR1 LGHDT, CDR2 YNNKEL (reference sequence). Trimming shortened V by 2 bases and J by 0 bases, and 5 bases separated the two germline ends. This CDR3 is 14 amino acids long.